Shown below are 18 T cell receptor beta chains from a single sample sequenced in a study of a mutant IDH1 vaccine in newly diagnosed glioma. Repertoires were generated with immunoSEQ multiplex PCR, while TCRdb's copy carries only in-frame clones and drops some. The sample holds tens of thousands of clones, roughly 79% seen once. Time point indicated: week 23, last vaccination. Doses consisted of 300 ug of mutant IDH1 20-mer peptide each, paired with topical imiquimod. Antigen specificity for these receptors is unknown. Sequencing used PBMCs, obtained from a glioma patient whose treatment included an IDH1 peptide vaccine. These receptors originate from a man aged 40-50 years with glioma.

The gene calls are TRBV27 and TRBJ1-1; D uncertain. CDR3 size: 13 residues. Germline V gene lookup returns CDR1 MNHEY and CDR2 SMNVEV (reference sequence). The V end was cut by 0 bases, the J end by 5 bases, with 7 bases between. For the CDR3, the DNA is TGTGCCAGCAGTTTATCGAAGGTTACTGAAGCTTTCTTT. The encoded protein is CASSLSKVTEAFF.

The chain joins TRBV5-1 to TRBJ2-7; weak D call: TRBD1 (5 bases). The CDR3 consists of 13 residues. Germline V gene lookup returns CDR1 SGHRS and CDR2 YFSETQ. The germline V and J ends were trimmed by 4 bases and 1 base, with 9 bases remaining between them. CDR3 coding DNA: TGCGCCAGCAGCCTAACAGGATCCTACGAGCAGTACTTC. As protein: CASSLTGSYEQYF.

The J gene is TRBJ2-3, the V gene TRBV28, with D unresolved. Germline V CDR1 and CDR2: MDHEN, SYDVKM. The CDR3 has 13 amino acids. V lost 4 bases to trimming and J lost 3 bases, with 8 bases between them. The CDR3: CASSSGLTDTQYF. DNA for the CDR3: TGTGCCAGCAGTTCCGGCTTAACAGATACGCAGTATTTT.

CDR3 sequence: CASAMGPNNEQFF. Here the CDR3 DNA reads TGTGCCAGCGCAATGGGACCAAACAATGAGCAGTTCTTC. The V call is TRBV28, the J call TRBJ2-1; D assignment may be TRBD1 or TRBD2 (5 bases each). Germline V gene data show CDR1 as MDHEN and CDR2 as SYDVKM. Trimming removed 8 bases at V and 5 bases at J, with 13 bases between. This CDR3 region has 13 residues.

The chain uses TRBV27 and TRBJ2-2; D is uncertain. There are 15 residues in the CDR3. Germline-derived CDR1 and CDR2 are MNHEY and SMNVEV (reference sequence). V was cut by 6 bases and J by 1 base, with 12 bases left in between. CDR3 coding DNA: TGTGCCAGCAGCCCCAGCCGACAGAACACCGGGGAGCTGTTTTTT. This encodes CASSPSRQNTGELFF.

The V call is TRBV27, the J call TRBJ2-7; 9 nucleotides line up with TRBD1. The CDR3 is 14 residues long. V lost 6 bases, J lost 2 bases, and 5 bases stayed unmatched. Germline values: CDR1 MNHEY, CDR2 SMNVEV (reference sequence). The CDR3 DNA follows: TGTGCCAGCAGCTCCGGGACAGGGCCCTACGAGCAGTACTTC. Protein: CASSSGTGPYEQYF.

The CDR3 spells CASSLDGSGDTQYF. For the CDR3, the DNA is TGTGCCAGCAGCTTAGATGGTAGCGGAGATACGCAGTATTTT. V and J are TRBV7-2 and TRBJ2-3, with D perhaps matching TRBD2 (6 bases). Per the germline V gene, CDR1 is SGHTA and CDR2 is FQGNSA. This CDR3 comprises 14 residues. The V end lost 1 base, the J end lost 5 bases, and 10 bases lay between the germline ends.

Here the CDR3 DNA reads TGCGCCAGCAGCGTGGGACAGGGGGCGGGAGTCTACGAGCAGTACTTC. Its translation is CASSVGQGAGVYEQYF. V gene TRBV5-1 combines with J gene TRBJ2-7, with 12 bases fitting TRBD1. Losses at the gene ends were 4 bases for V and 3 bases for J; bases not matched to a gene: 8. The CDR3 consists of 16 residues. The germline V gene encodes CDR1 SGHRS and CDR2 YFSETQ.

The chain links TRBV5-5 to TRBJ2-1; D call uncertain. The germline CDR1 and CDR2 sequences are SGHKS and YYEKEE (reference sequence). V lost 1 base, J lost 10 bases, and 12 bases lay in between. The CDR3 spans 13 residues. The CDR3 DNA is TGTGCCAGCAGCTTGTTGGTAGTGGGCGAGCAGTTCTTC. Its translation is CASSLLVVGEQFF. Variable domain in full (rest from reference TRBV5-5 and TRBJ2-1): DAGVTQSPTHLIKTRGQQVTLRCSPISGHKSVSWYQQVLGQGPQFIFQYYEKEERGRGNFPDRFSARQFPNYSSELNVNALLLGDSALYLCASSLLVVGEQFFGPGTRLTVL.

The rearrangement uses TRBV11-2 and TRBJ2-3, with TRBD2 identical over 11 bases. This CDR3 is built from 18 residues. CDR1 is SGHAT and CDR2 is FQNNGV in the germline V gene. V dropped 1 base and J dropped 3; count of bases not matched to a gene: 9. For the CDR3, the DNA is TGTGCCAGCAGCTTAGGTGTAACTAGCGGGGGAGGTACAGATACGCAGTATTTT. Amino acid sequence: CASSLGVTSGGGTDTQYF.

This clone was recorded only once. The rearrangement uses TRBV19 and TRBJ2-7; TRBD2 matches at 12 bases. V was clipped by 0 bases and J by 2 bases; unmatched bases: 5. The CDR3 runs 17 residues. From germline, CDR1 is LNHDA and CDR2 SQIVND (reference sequence). The CDR3 nucleotides are TGTGCCAGTAGTATAGATGGTACTAGCGGGAGGACCTACGAGCAGTACTTC. Translated: CASSIDGTSGRTYEQYF.

The genes are TRBV27 and TRBJ2-1, with D unclear. The CDR3 runs 16 residues. Per germline, CDR1 MNHEY and CDR2 SMNVEV (reference sequence). The V end lost 0 bases, the J end lost 6 bases, and 15 bases lay between the germline ends. CDR3 residues: CASSLSWTPGFNEQFF. The CDR3 bases are TGTGCCAGCAGTTTATCGTGGACCCCCGGTTTCAATGAGCAGTTCTTC.

The CDR3 here is CASRMDRISYEQYF. In DNA, the CDR3 is TGTGCCAGCAGGATGGACAGGATCTCCTACGAGCAGTACTTC. The genes are TRBV5-4 and TRBJ2-7, with 7 bases identical to TRBD1. The CDR3 totals 14 residues. CDR1 SGHNT and CDR2 YYREEE come from the germline V gene (reference sequence). After removal of 5 bases from V and 0 bases from J, the junction contained 5 bases not matched to a gene.

V is TRBV27 and J is TRBJ2-5, with D perhaps assigned TRBD1 or TRBD2 (5 bases each). Looked up from germline, CDR1 is MNHEY and CDR2 is SMNVEV (reference sequence). This CDR3 comprises 15 residues. Trimming shortened V by 6 bases and J by 1 base, and 15 bases separated the two germline ends. CDR3 sequence reads: CASRKMAGGQETQYF. DNA of the CDR3: TGTGCCAGCAGAAAAATGGCTGGGGGCCAAGAGACCCAGTACTTC.

The chain carries TRBV29-1 and TRBJ2-7; the D is unclear. V lost 4 bases, J lost 0 bases, and 7 bases lay in between. CDR1 and CDR2 from the germline V gene are SQVTM and ANQGSEA. The CDR3 extends over 12 amino acids. CDR3 sequence reads: CSVGQSSYEQYF. The CDR3 bases are TGCAGCGTTGGTCAGAGCTCCTACGAGCAGTACTTC.

The DNA for the CDR3 is TGTGCCAGCAGCAAAGTTTTATCGATTGGGGACAGGCACCAACTGGCAGATACGCAGTATTTT. It yields the protein CASSKVLSIGDRHQLADTQYF. The chain combines TRBV21-1 with TRBJ2-3; TRBD1, the D gene given by the table, was not confirmed from the DNA. TRBV21-1 is a documented pseudogene. The CDR3 extends over 21 amino acids.

The J gene is TRBJ2-6, the V gene TRBV19; weak D call: TRBD2 (6 bases). The CDR3 is made up of 15 amino acids. Germline CDR1 is LNHDA and CDR2 is SQIVND (reference sequence). The V and J ends lost 3 bases and 5 bases respectively, with 11 bases between them. The CDR3 DNA is TGTGCCAGTAGTATCGGGGACTTGTGGGCCAACGTCCTGACTTTC. Its protein is CASSIGDLWANVLTF.

The rearrangement links TRBV5-6 to TRBJ2-2; 9 nucleotides align to TRBD1. V trimming: 1 base; J trimming: 6 bases; junction bases outside the gene matches: 7. Germline CDR1 is SGHDT and CDR2 is YYEEEE. The CDR3 is made up of 16 amino acids. CDR3 DNA: TGTGCCAGCAGCTTGACCCTGGGACAGGGACCCGGGGAGCTGTTTTTT. It encodes CASSLTLGQGPGELFF.